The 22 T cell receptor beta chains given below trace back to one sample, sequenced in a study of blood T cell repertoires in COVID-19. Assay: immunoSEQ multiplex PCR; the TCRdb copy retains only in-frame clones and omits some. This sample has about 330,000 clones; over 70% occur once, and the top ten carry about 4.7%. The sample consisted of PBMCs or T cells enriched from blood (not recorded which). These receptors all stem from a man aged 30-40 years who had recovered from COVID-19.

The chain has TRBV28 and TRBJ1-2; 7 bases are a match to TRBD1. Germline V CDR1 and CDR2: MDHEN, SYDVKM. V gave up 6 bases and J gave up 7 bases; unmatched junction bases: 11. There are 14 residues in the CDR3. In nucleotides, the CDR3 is TGTGCCAGCAGCTTGACAGGGAACGTGCCTGGCTACACCTTC. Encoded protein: CASSLTGNVPGYTF.

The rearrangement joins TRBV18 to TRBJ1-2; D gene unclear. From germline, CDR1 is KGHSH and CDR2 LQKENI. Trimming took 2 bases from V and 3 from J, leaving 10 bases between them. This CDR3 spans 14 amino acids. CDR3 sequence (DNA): TGTGCCAGCTCACCAACAAGTATACACTATGGCTACACCTTC. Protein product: CASSPTSIHYGYTF. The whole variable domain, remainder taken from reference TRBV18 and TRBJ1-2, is NAGVMQNPRHLVRRRGQEARLRCSPMKGHSHVYWYRQLPEEGLKFMVYLQKENIIDESGMPKERFSAEFPKEGPSILRIQQVVRGDSAAYFCASSPTSIHYGYTFGSGTRLTVV.

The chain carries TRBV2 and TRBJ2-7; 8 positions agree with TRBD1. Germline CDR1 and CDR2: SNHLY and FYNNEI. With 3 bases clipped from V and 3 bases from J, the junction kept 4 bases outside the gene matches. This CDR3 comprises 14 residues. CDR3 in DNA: TGTGCCAGCAGTGACCGGACAGGGAGCTACGAGCAGTACTTC. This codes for CASSDRTGSYEQYF.

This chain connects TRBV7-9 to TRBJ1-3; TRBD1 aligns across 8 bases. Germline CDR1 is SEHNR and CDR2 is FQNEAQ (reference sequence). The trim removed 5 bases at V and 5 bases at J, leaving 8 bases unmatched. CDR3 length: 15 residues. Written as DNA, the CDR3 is TGTGCCAGCAGCCAAACACAGGGGGAGAGAAACACCATATATTTT. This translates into CASSQTQGERNTIYF.

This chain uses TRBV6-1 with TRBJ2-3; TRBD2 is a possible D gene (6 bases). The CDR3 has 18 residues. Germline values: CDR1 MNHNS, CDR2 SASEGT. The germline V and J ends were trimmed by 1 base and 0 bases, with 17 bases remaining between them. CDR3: CASSEGSLAASSTDTQYF. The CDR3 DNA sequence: TGTGCCAGCAGTGAAGGATCTTTAGCGGCTTCTAGCACAGATACGCAGTATTTT.

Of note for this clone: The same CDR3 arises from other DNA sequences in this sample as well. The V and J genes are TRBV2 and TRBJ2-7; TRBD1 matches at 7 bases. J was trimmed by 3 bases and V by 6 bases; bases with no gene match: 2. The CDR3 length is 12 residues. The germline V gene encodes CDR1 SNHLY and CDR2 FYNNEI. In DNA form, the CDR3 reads TGTGCCAGCAGGAGGACAGGCTACGAGCAGTACTTC. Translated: CASRRTGYEQYF.

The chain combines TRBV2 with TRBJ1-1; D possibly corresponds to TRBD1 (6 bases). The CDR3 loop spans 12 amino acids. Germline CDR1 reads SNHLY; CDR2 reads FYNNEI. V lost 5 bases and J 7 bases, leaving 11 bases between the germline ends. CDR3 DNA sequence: TGTGCCAGCAGTCGAAGGGGGAGTGAAGCTTTCTTT. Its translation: CASSRRGSEAFF.

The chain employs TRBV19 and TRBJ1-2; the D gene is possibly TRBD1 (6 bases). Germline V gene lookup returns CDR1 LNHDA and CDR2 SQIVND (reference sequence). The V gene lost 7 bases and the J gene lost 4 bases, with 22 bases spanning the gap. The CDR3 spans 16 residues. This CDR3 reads CASKTRRDTWAYGYTF. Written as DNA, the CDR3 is TGTGCCAGTAAGACCAGACGGGACACCTGGGCCTATGGCTACACCTTC.

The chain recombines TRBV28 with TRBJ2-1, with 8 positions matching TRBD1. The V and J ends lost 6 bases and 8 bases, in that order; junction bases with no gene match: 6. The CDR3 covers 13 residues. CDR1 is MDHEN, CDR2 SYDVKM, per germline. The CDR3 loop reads CASSSGQGYEQFF. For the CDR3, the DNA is TGTGCCAGCAGCTCCGGACAGGGTTATGAGCAGTTCTTC.

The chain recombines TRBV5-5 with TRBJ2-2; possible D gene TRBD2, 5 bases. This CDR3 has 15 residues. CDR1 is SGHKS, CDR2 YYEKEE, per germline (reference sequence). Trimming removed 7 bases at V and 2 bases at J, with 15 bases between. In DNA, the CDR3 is TGTGCCAGCCACTACGGGATCGTTAACACCGGGGAGCTGTTTTTT. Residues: CASHYGIVNTGELFF.

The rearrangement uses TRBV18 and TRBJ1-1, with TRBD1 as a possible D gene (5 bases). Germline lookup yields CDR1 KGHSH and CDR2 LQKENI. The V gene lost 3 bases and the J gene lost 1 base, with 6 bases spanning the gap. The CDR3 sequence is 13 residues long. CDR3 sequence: CASSPDKNTEAFF. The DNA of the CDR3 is TGTGCCAGCTCACCGGACAAGAACACTGAAGCTTTCTTT.

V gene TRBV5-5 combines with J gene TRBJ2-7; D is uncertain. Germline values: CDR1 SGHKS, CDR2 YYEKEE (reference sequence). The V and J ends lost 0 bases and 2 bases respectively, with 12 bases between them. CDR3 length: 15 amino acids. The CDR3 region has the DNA TGTGCCAGCAGCTTGGGAGGCCGCACAACCTACGAGCAGTACTTC. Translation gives CASSLGGRTTYEQYF.

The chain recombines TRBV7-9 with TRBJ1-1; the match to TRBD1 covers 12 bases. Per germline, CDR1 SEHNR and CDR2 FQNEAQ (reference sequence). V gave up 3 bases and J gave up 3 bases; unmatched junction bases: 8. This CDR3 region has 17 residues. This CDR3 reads CASSFPGQGAEDTEAFF. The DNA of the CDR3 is TGTGCCAGCAGCTTCCCGGGACAGGGGGCCGAGGACACTGAAGCTTTCTTT.

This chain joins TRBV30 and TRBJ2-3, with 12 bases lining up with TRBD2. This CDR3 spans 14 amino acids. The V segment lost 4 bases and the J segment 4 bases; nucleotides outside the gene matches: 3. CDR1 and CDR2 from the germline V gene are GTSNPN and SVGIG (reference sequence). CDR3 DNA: TGTGCCTGGACTTGGACTAGCGGGGCAGATACGCAGTATTTT. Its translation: CAWTWTSGADTQYF.

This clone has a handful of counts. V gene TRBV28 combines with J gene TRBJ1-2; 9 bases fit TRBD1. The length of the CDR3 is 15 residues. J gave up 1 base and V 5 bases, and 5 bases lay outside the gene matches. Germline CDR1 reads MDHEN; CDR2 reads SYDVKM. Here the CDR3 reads CASSVSGQGNYGYTF. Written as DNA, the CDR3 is TGTGCCAGCAGTGTCTCGGGACAGGGTAACTATGGCTACACCTTC.

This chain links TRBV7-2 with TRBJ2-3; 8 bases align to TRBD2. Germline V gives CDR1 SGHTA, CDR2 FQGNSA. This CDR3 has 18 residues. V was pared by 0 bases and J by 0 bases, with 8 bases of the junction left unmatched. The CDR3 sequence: CASSLAFYSGGSTDTQYF. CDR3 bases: TGTGCCAGCAGCTTAGCGTTTTACAGCGGGGGCAGCACAGATACGCAGTATTTT. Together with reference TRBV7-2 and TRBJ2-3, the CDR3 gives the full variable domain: GAGVSQSPSNKVTEKGKDVELRCDPISGHTALYWYRQSLGQGLEFLIYFQGNSAPDKSGLPSDRFSAERTGGSVSTLTIQRTQQEDSAVYLCASSLAFYSGGSTDTQYFGPGTRLTVL.

The CDR3 reads CASSAQASDRVKSYEQYF. CDR3 in DNA: TGTGCCAGCAGTGCCCAAGCCTCCGACAGGGTCAAGAGTTACGAGCAGTACTTC. The chain recombines TRBV6-1 with TRBJ2-7; 7 positions agree with TRBD1. The CDR3 has 18 amino acids. The V gene end was trimmed by 4 bases and the J gene end by 4 bases; junction bases not matched to a gene: 19. The germline V gene has CDR1 MNHNS and CDR2 SASEGT.

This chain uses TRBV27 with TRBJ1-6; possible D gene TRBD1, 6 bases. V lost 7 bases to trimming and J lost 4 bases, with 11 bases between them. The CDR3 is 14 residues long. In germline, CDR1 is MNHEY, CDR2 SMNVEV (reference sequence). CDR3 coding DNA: TGTGCCAGCACTTACAGGGTGTATAATTCACCCCTCCACTTT. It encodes CASTYRVYNSPLHF.

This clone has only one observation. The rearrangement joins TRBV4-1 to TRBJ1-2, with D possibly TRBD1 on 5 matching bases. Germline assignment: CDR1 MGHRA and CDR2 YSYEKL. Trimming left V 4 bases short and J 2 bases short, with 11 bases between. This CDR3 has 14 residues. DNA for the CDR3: TGCGCCAGCAGCCCCGTGCGGGGGAACTATGGCTACACCTTC. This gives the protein CASSPVRGNYGYTF.

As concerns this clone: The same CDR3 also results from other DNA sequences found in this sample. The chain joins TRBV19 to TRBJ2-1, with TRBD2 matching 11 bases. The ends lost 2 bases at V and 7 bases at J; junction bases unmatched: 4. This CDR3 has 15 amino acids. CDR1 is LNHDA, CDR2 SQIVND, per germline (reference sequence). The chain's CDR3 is CASSILAGGWNEQFF. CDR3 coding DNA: TGTGCCAGTAGTATACTAGCGGGGGGCTGGAATGAGCAGTTCTTC.

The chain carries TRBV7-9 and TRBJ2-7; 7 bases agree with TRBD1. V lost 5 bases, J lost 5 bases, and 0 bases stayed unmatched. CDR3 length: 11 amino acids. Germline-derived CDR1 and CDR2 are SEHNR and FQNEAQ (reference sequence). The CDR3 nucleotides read TGTGCCAGCAGCGACAGGGACGAGCAGTACTTC. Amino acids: CASSDRDEQYF.

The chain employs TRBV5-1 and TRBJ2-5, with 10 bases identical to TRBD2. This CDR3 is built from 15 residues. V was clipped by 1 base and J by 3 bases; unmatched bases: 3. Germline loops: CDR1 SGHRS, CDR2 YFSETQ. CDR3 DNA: TGCGCCAGCAGCTTGAGCGGGGGGGCGAAAGAGACCCAGTACTTC. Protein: CASSLSGGAKETQYF. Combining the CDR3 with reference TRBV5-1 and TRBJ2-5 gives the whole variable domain KAGVTQTPRYLIKTRGQQVTLSCSPISGHRSVSWYQQTPGQGLQFLFEYFSETQRNKGNFPGRFSGRQFSNSRSEMNVSTLELGDSALYLCASSLSGGAKETQYFGPGTRLLVL.